This T cell receptor (beta chain) was identified in a study of monozygotic twins with cystic fibrosis. Overall study results and limits: Unrelated CF individuals shared fewer identical clonotypes than monozygotic CF twins. Clonality was generally low (median around 0.009), higher in the most severe patients.

The CDR3 is made up of 19 amino acids. Trimming pared 6 bases from V and 0 bases from J, leaving 24 bases between. Germline V gene data show CDR1 as MDHEN and CDR2 as SYDVKM. This clone has only a few counts. Its matching antigen is unknown. Data came from immunoSEQ multiplex PCR; TCRdb stores just in-frame clones and leaves some out. This sample has 30,000 to 35,000 clones, with roughly 66% found just once. This rearrangement joins TRBV28 to TRBJ1-5; TRBD1 is a possible D gene (6 bases). The sequence was collected from a girl aged 5-17 years with cystic fibrosis. Source material: blood. The CDR3 sequence is CASSRRGADSLYSNQPQHF. Written as DNA, the CDR3 is TGTGCCAGCAGCAGGCGGGGGGCAGATAGCCTTTATAGCAATCAGCCCCAGCATTTT.